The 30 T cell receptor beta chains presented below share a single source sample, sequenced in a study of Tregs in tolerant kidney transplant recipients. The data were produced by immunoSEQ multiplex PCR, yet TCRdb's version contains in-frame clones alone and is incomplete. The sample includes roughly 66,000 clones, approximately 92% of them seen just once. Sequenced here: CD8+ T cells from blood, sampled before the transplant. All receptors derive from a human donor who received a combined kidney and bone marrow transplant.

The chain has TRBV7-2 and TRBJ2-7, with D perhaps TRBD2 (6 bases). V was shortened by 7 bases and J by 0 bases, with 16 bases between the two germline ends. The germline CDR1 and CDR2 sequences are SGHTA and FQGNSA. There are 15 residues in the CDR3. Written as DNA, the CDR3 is TGTGCCAGCACCCTCCGGGACTCTAGCTCCTACGAGCAGTACTTC. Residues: CASTLRDSSSYEQYF.

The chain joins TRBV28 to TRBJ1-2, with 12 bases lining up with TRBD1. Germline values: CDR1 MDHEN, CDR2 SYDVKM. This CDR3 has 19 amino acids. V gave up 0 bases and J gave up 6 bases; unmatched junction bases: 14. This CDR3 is CASSLCPLPGQGAPDGYTF. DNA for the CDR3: TGTGCCAGCAGTTTATGCCCCCTCCCGGGACAGGGGGCGCCTGATGGCTACACCTTC.

The chain's CDR3 is CASSLVAGGRVDTQYF. The CDR3 DNA is TGTGCCAGCAGTTTAGTAGCGGGGGGAAGGGTAGATACGCAGTATTTT. The chain links TRBV27 to TRBJ2-3; 10 bases align to TRBD2. Germline loops: CDR1 MNHEY, CDR2 SMNVEV (reference sequence). The CDR3 has 16 amino acids. The V segment lost 2 bases and the J segment 5 bases; nucleotides outside the gene matches: 7.

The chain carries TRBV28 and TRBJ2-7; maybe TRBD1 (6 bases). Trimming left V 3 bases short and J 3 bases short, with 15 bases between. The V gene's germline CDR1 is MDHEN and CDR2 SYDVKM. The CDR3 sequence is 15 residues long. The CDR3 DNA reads TGTGCCAGCAGTTTTTTTCCGGACAGAGTCTACGAGCAGTACTTC. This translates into CASSFFPDRVYEQYF.

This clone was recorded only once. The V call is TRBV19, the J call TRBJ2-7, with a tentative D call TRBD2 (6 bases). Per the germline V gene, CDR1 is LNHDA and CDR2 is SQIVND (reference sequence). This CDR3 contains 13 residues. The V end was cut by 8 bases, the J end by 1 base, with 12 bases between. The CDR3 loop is CASSPGLSYEQYF. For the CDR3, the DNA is TGTGCCAGTTCCCCGGGACTTTCCTACGAGCAGTACTTC.

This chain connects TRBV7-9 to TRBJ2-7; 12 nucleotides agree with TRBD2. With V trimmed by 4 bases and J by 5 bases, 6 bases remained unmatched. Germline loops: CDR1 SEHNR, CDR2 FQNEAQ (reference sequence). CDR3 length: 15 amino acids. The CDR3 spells CASSSPLAGGHEQYF. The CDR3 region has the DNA TGTGCCAGCAGCTCTCCGCTAGCGGGGGGGCACGAGCAGTACTTC.

The CDR3 sequence is CASSVSGSHPETQYF. The CDR3 nucleotides read TGTGCCAGCAGCGTTAGCGGGAGCCACCCAGAGACCCAGTACTTC. This rearrangement joins TRBV9 to TRBJ2-5; TRBD2 matches at 9 bases. Germline V CDR1 and CDR2: SGDLS, YYNGEE. J lost 4 bases, V lost 2 bases, and 6 bases had no gene match. The CDR3 totals 15 residues.

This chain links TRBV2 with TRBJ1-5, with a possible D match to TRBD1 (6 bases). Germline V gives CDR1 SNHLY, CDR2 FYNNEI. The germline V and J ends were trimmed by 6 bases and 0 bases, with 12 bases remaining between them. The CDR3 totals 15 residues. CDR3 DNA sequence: TGTGCCAGCAGGAAACAGGGATCTAGCAATCAGCCCCAGCATTTT. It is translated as CASRKQGSSNQPQHF.

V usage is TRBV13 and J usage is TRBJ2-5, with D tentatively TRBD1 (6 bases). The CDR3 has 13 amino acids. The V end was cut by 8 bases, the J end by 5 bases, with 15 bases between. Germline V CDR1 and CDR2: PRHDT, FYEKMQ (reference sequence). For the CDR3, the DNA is TGTGCCAGCCGCAGGGGAAGGGTCGAGACCCAGTACTTC. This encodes CASRRGRVETQYF.

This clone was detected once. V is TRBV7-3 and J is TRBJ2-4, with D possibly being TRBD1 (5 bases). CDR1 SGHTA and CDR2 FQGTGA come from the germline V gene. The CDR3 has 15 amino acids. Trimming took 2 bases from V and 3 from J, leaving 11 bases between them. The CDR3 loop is CASSLGQGDKNIQYF. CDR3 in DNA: TGTGCCAGCAGCTTAGGGCAGGGCGACAAAAACATTCAGTACTTC.

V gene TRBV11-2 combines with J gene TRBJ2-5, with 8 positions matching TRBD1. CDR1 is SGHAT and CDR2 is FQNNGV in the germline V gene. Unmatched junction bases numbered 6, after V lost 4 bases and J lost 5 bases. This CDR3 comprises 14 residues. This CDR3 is CASSSKTGEETQYF. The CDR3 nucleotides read TGTGCCAGCAGCTCAAAGACAGGGGAGGAGACCCAGTACTTC. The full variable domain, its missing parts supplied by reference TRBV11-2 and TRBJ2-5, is EAGVAQSPRYKIIEKRQSVAFWCNPISGHATLYWYQQILGQGPKLLIQFQNNGVVDDSQLPKDRFSAERLKGVDSTLKIQPAKLEDSAVYLCASSSKTGEETQYFGPGTRLLVL.

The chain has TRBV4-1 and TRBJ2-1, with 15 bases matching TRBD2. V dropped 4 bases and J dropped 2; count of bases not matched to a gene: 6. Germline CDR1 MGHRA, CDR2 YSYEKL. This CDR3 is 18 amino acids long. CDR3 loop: CASSPGLAGGPAYNEQFF. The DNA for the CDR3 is TGCGCCAGCAGCCCGGGACTAGCGGGGGGACCGGCCTACAATGAGCAGTTCTTC.

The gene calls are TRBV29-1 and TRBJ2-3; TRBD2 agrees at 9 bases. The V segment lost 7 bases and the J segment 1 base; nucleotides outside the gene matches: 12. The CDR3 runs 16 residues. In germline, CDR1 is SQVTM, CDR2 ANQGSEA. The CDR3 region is CSAAGAGGLRTDTQYF. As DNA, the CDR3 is TGCAGCGCCGCGGGAGCGGGGGGCTTACGCACAGATACGCAGTATTTT.

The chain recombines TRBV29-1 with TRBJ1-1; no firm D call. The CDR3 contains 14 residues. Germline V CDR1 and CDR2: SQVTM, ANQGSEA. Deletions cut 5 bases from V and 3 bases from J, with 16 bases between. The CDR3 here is CSVPHPGTDTEAFF. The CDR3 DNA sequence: TGCAGCGTTCCCCATCCGGGTACCGACACTGAAGCTTTCTTT.

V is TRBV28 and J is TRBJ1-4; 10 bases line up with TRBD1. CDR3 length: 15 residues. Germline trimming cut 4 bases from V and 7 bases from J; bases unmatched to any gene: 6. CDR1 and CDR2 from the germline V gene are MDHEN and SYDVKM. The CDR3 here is CASSSGQGEAEKLFF. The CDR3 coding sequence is TGTGCCAGCAGTTCCGGACAGGGGGAGGCTGAAAAACTGTTTTTT.

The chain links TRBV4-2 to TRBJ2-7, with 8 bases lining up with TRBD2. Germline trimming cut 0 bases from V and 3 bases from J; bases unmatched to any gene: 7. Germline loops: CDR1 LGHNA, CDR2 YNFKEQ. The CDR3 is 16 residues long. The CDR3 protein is CASSQEWASGLYEQYF. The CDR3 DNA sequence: TGTGCCAGCAGCCAAGAGTGGGCTAGCGGGCTCTACGAGCAGTACTTC.

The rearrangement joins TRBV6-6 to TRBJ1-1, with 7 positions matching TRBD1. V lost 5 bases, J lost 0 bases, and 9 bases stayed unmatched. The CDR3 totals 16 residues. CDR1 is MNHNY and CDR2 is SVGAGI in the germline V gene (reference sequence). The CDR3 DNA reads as TGTGCCAGCAGTGTCACAGGGGAAGGGATGAACACTGAAGCTTTCTTT. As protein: CASSVTGEGMNTEAFF.

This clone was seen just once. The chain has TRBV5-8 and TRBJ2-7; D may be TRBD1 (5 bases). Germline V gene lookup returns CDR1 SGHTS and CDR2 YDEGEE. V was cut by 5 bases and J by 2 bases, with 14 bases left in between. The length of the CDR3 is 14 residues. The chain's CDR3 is CASRTLGRAYEQYF. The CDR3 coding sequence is TGTGCCAGCAGAACCCTAGGCAGGGCCTACGAGCAGTACTTC. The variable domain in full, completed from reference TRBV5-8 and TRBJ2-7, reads EAGVTQSPTHLIKTRGQQATLRCSPISGHTSVYWYQQALGLGLQFLLWYDEGEERNRGNFPPRFSGRQFPNYSSELNVNALELEDSALYLCASRTLGRAYEQYFGPGTRLTVT.

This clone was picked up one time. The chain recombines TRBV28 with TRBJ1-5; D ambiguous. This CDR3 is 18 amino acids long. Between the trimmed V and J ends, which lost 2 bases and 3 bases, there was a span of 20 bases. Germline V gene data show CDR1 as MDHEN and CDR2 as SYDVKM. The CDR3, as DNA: TGTGCCAGCAGTTTAGGGGAGGCCGGACTTCTCATCAATCAGCCCCAGCATTTT. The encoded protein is CASSLGEAGLLINQPQHF.

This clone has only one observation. The CDR3 loop is CASWRGPLYNEQFF. The CDR3 DNA sequence: TGTGCCAGCTGGCGGGGGCCCCTTTACAATGAGCAGTTCTTC. The rearrangement uses TRBV6-1 and TRBJ2-1; maybe TRBD2 (7 bases). Per germline, CDR1 MNHNS and CDR2 SASEGT. This CDR3 has 14 residues. V lost 8 bases and J 4 bases, leaving 15 bases between the germline ends.

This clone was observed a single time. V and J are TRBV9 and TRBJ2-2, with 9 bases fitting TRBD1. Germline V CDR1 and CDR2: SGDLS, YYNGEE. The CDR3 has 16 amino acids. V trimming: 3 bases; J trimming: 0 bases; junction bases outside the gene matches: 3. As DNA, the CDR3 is TGTGCCAGCAGCGCGAGGACAGGGGCGAACACCGGGGAGCTGTTTTTT. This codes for CASSARTGANTGELFF. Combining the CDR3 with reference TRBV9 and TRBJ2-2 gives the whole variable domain DSGVTQTPKHLITATGQRVTLRCSPRSGDLSVYWYQQSLDQGLQFLIQYYNGEERAKGNILERFSAQQFPDLHSELNLSSLELGDSALYFCASSARTGANTGELFFGEGSRLTVL.

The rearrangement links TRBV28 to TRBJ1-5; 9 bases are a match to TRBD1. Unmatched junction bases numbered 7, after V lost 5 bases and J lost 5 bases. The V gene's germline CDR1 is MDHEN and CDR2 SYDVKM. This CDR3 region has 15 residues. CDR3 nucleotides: TGTGCCAGCAGTCCTGGACAGGGGAGTTATCAGCCCCAGCATTTT. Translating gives CASSPGQGSYQPQHF.

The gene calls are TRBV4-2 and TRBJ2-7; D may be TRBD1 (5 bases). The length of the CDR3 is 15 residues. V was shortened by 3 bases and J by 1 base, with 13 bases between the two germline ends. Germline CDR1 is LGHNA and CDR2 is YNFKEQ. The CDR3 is CASSHYPGKSYEQYF. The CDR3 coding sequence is TGTGCCAGCAGCCATTATCCAGGGAAGTCCTACGAGCAGTACTTC.

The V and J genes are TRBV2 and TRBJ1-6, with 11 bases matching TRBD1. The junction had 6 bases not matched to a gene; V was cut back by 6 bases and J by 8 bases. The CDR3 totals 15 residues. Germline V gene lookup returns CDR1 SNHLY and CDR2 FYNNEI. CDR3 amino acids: CASREPGQGDSPLHF. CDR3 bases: TGTGCCAGCAGGGAACCGGGACAGGGGGATTCACCCCTCCACTTT.

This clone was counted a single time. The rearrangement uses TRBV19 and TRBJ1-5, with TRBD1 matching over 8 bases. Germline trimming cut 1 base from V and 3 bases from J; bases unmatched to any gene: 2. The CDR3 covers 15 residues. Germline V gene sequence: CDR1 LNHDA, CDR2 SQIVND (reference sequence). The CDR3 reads CASSIGTGINQPQHF. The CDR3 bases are TGTGCCAGTAGTATAGGGACAGGGATCAATCAGCCCCAGCATTTT.

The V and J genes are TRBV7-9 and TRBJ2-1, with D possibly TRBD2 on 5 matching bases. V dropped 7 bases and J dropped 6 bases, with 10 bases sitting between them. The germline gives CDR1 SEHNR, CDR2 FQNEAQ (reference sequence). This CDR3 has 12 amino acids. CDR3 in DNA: TGTGCCAGCACCGAAACTAGCAATGAGCAGTTCTTC. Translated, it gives CASTETSNEQFF.

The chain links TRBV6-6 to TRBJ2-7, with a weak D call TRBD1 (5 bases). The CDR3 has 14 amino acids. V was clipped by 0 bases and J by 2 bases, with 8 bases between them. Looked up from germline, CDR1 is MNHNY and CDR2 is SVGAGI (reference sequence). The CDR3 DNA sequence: TGTGCCAGCAGTTACTCGGTCAGGGCCTACGAGCAGTACTTC. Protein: CASSYSVRAYEQYF.

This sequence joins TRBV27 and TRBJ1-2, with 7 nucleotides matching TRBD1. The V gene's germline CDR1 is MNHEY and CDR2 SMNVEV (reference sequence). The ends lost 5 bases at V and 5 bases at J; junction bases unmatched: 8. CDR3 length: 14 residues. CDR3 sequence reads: CASSEQGESYGYTF. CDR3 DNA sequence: TGTGCCAGCAGTGAGCAGGGGGAATCGTATGGCTACACCTTC.

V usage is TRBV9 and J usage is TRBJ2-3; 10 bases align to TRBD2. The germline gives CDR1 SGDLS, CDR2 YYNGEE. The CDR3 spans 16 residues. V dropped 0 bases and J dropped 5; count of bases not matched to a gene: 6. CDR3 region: CASSVAGLAGVDTQYF. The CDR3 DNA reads TGTGCCAGCAGCGTAGCAGGGCTAGCGGGAGTAGATACGCAGTATTTT.

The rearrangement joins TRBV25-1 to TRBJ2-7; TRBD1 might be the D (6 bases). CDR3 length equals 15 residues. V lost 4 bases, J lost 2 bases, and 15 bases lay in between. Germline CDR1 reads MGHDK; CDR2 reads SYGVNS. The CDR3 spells CASSVGRGSAYEQYF. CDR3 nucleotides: TGTGCCAGCAGTGTTGGCAGGGGAAGTGCCTACGAGCAGTACTTC.